The entry that follows covers one T cell receptor beta chain sequence. The CDR3 has 18 residues. This sample stems from a study of cytomegalovirus exposure and HLA in healthy donors. PCR employed 60 Vbeta and 13 Jbeta primers. The protocol was immunoSEQ multiplex PCR, while the TCRdb copy is restricted to in-frame clones and leaves out a portion. The table includes around 100,000 clones, about 60% detected once. Input material: PBMCs. The chain uses TRBV12-1 and TRBJ2-5; the D call in the table, TRBD2, was not verified against the DNA. TRBV12-1 is flagged as a pseudogene. The clonotype comes from a woman aged 30 to 39 in good health and CMV-seronegative. CDR3 in amino acids: CASSSQLGTSGAGETQYF. The CDR3 DNA follows: TGTGCCAGCAGCTCTCAACTTGGGACTAGCGGGGCGGGGGAGACCCAGTACTTC.